This record looks at one TCR beta chain sequence and its context. The sample is drawn from a study of blood T cell repertoires in COVID-19. Sequenced by immunoSEQ multiplex PCR; TCRdb stores in-frame clones only, minus some. The table lists about 130,000 clones, 70% to 75% of them singletons. The source of this sequence is a man aged 55 to 69 with acute or convalescent COVID-19. Specimen: peripheral blood.

CDR3 sequence (DNA): TGCAGCGTTGCCGGCGGGGGGGTTTACGAGCAGTACTTC. As protein: CSVAGGGVYEQYF. This chain uses TRBV29-1 with TRBJ2-7; 9 positions match TRBD2. The germline V gene encodes CDR1 SQVTM and CDR2 ANQGSEA. The V gene end was trimmed by 4 bases and the J gene end by 4 bases; junction bases not matched to a gene: 5. The CDR3 totals 13 residues.